The clone carrying this T cell receptor (beta chain) was counted ten times or more. Regarding time point: sample taken at primary tumor resection. No cell sorting; template was whole RNA from tumor, lung tissue or PBMC. The donors, 72 patients with untreated early-stage non-small cell lung cancer, provided the samples. The presence of a unique molecular identifier marked each TCR cDNA molecule. MiXCR was run by TCRdb on the 5' RACE reads, yielding one entry per CDR3 protein. The sample records about 44,000 distinct CDR3 sequences, roughly an eighth being singletons. With 2 bases removed from V and 1 base from J, the gap between germline ends came to 6 bases. Germline V gene lookup returns CDR1 MNHEY and CDR2 SVGEGT. The CDR3 is 13 amino acids. This sample was taken from a study of spatial heterogeneity in lung cancer.

The chain joins TRBV6-2 or TRBV6-3 to TRBJ2-7; D is ambiguous. Sequenced material: PBMCs, taken at surgery. This clonotype was obtained from a male donor with early-stage non-small cell lung cancer. The CDR3: CASSYRRSYEQYF. The CDR3 DNA sequence: TGTGCCAGCAGTTACCGTAGGTCCTACGAGCAGTACTTC.